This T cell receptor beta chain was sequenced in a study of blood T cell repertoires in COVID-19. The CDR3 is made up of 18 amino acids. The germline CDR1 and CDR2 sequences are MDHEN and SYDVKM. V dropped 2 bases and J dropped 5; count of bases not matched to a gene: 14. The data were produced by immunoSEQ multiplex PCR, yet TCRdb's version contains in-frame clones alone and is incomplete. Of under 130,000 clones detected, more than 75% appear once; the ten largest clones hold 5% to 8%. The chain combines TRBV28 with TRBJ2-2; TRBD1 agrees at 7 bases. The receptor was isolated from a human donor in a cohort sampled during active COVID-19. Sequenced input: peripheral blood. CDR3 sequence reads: CASSLSADGTAETGELFF. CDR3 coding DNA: TGTGCCAGCAGTTTAAGTGCCGATGGGACAGCAGAAACCGGGGAGCTGTTTTTT. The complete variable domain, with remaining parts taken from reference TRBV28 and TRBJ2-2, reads DVKVTQSSRYLVKRTGEKVFLECVQDMDHENMFWYRQDPGLGLRLIYFSYDVKMKEKGDIPEGYSVSREKKERFSLILESASTNQTSMYLCASSLSADGTAETGELFFGEGSRLTVL.